A single T cell receptor (beta chain) is shown here with its context. Its cognate antigen is unknown. This record belongs to a study of cytomegalovirus exposure and HLA in healthy donors. Across the study: About 179 million T cells yielded around 120 million unique TCR beta sequences in earlier analysis. Early on, a data release was issued that held 80 million or so unique TCRs from HLA-typed donors. General study points: The productive fraction for most TCR beta V segments was about 87% or about 30% in an earlier analysis.

The PCR employed 60 Vbeta primers together with 13 Jbeta primers. In the original workflow: The authors later counted 75 million to 90 million unique TCR beta chains, some 11 million of them shared. Sequencing used immunoSEQ multiplex PCR; TCRdb keeps in-frame clones, though not all of them. D and trimming were read from the DNA, whereas the V and J calls and clone size are those reported in that table. The listing contains 130,000 to 150,000 clones. The CDR3 loop spans 13 amino acids. The germline CDR1 and CDR2 sequences are LGHNT and FRNRAP. Trimming stripped 6 bases from V and 2 bases from J, with 10 bases between.

This chain uses TRBV12-5 with TRBJ1-2; D ambiguous. The sample consisted of PBMCs. The receptor's source is a man in his forties or fifties in good health and CMV-seronegative. In DNA, the CDR3 is TGTGCTAGTGGCGACGACATCAACTATGGCTACACCTTC. Its translation is CASGDDINYGYTF.